This entry concerns a single T cell receptor beta chain. Its antigen is not known. The source of the sample is a study of PD-1 blockade in classical Hodgkin lymphoma. Study-level points and caveats: Sources of repertoire differences remain undefined, possibly disease activity or prior therapy.

Time point of the sample: newly diagnosed, previously untreated cHL patient sample. Acting as the comparison were PBMCs from newly diagnosed, untreated classical Hodgkin lymphoma. TCRdb keeps only in-frame clones here, not all; method: immunoSEQ multiplex PCR. The repertoire has about 47,000 clones, about nine tenths of them found once; the top ten carry around 5%. The CDR3 has 14 residues. The ends were cut back, 3 bases at V and 4 bases at J, with 12 bases in the middle. From germline, CDR1 is SGHTA and CDR2 FQGTGA. The specimen was peripheral blood mononuclear cells (PBMCs). The rearrangement links TRBV7-3 to TRBJ1-1; a weak D match, TRBD1 (6 bases). The sequence came from a human donor with classical Hodgkin lymphoma. The CDR3 DNA reads as TGTGCCAGCAGCTTTGCGGGGGCGGGCACTGAAGCTTTCTTT. Amino acid sequence: CASSFAGAGTEAFF. Filled out from reference TRBV7-3 and TRBJ1-1, the complete variable domain reads GAGVSQTPSNKVTEKGKYVELRCDPISGHTALYWYRQSLGQGPEFLIYFQGTGAADDSGLPNDRFFAVRPEGSVSTLKIQRTERGDSAVYLCASSFAGAGTEAFFGQGTRLTVV.